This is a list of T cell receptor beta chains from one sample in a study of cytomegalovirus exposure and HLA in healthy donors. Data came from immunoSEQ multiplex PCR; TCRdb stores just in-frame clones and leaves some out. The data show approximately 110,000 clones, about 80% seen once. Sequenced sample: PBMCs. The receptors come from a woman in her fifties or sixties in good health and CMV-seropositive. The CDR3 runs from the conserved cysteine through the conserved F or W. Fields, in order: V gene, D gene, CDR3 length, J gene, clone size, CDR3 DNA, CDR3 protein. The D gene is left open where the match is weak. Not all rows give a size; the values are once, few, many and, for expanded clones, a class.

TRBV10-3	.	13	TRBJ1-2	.	TGTGCCATCAGTGGGCGGCAGCTAATGGGCTACACCTTC	CAISGRQLMGYTF
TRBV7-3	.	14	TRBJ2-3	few	TGTGCCAGCAGCCCAATGGGGGGAGTGGATACGCAGTATTTT	CASSPMGGVDTQYF
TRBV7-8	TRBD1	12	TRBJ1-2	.	TGTGCCACCGGACCACAGGGGGAGAGCTACACCTTC	CATGPQGESYTF
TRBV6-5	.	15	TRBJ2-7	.	TGTGCCAGCAGTTACGGAAGGGGTCGAGTCTACGAGCAGTACTTC	CASSYGRGRVYEQYF
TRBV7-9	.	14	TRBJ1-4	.	TGTGCCAGCAGCCCACAGGCATTTAATGAAAAACTGTTTTTT	CASSPQAFNEKLFF
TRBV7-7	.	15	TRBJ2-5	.	TGTGCCAGCAGCTTAGCGGGGGCGTTCGAAGAGACCCAGTACTTC	CASSLAGAFEETQYF
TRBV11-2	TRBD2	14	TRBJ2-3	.	TGTGCCAGCAGCTTAAGCGGGGGCCTCGATACGCAGTATTTT	CASSLSGGLDTQYF
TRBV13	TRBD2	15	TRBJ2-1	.	TGTGCCAGCAGCCTGGGACTAGCTCCCTACAATGAGCAGTTCTTC	CASSLGLAPYNEQFF
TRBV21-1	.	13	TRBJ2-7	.	TGTGCCAGCAGCAATTGGACAGCCTACGAGCAGTACTTC	CASSNWTAYEQYF
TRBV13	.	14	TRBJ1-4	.	TGTGCCAGCAGTCAAAGGGGTAACAATGAAAAACTGTTTTTT	CASSQRGNNEKLFF
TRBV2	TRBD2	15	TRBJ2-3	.	TGTGCCAGTCTCTCGGGGCGGGGGGGAATAGATACGCAGTATTTT	CASLSGRGGIDTQYF
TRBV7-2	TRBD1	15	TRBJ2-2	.	TGTGCCAGCATCCCTGGGACAGGGGTAAGAGGGGAGCTGTTTTTT	CASIPGTGVRGELFF
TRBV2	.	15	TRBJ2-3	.	TGTGCCAGCAGTGAAGCAGTGTGGGAGACAGATACGCAGTATTTT	CASSEAVWETDTQYF
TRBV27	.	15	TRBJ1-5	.	TGTGCCAGCAGTAAGTCAGGGGTCGTCGGCCAGCCCCAGCATTTT	CASSKSGVVGQPQHF
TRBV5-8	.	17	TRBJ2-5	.	TGTGCCAGCAGTGGTACTGCGGCGGGATTTGTCGAAGAGACCCAGTACTTC	CASSGTAAGFVEETQYF
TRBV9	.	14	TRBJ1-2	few	TGTGCCAGCAGCCCGACAGGAACTAACTATGGCTACACCTTC	CASSPTGTNYGYTF
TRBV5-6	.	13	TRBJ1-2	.	TGTGCCAGCACCTTATGGAATGGACATCGCTACACCTTC	CASTLWNGHRYTF
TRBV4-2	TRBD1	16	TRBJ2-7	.	TGTGCCAGCAGCCCTCAAGGGACAGGTGTCTCCTACGAGCAGTACTTC	CASSPQGTGVSYEQYF
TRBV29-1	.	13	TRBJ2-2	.	TGCAGCGTTGAAGGCCACTACACCGGGGAGCTGTTTTTT	CSVEGHYTGELFF
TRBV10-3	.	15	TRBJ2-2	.	TGTGCCATCAGTGAAGTGGCAACGAACACCGGGGAGCTGTTTTTT	CAISEVATNTGELFF
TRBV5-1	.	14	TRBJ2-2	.	TGCGCCAGCAGCTTGTTGGAGGCGACCGGGGAGCTGTTTTTT	CASSLLEATGELFF
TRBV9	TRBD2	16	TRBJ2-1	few	TGTGCCAGCAGCCCTACCGGGGGGATAGGCTACAATGAGCAGTTCTTC	CASSPTGGIGYNEQFF
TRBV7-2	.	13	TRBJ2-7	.	TGTGCCAGCAGCTTAGACCCGGGATCCGAGCAGTACTTC	CASSLDPGSEQYF
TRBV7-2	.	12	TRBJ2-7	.	TGTGCCAGCAAGAGGGACTCCTACGAGCAGTACTTC	CASKRDSYEQYF
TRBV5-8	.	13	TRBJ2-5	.	TGTGCCAGCAGCTTGAGTAGGCATCTGGAGCAGTACTTC	CASSLSRHLEQYF
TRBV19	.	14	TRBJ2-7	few	TGTGCCAGTAGTTCGTGGGGGGATGGCTACGAGCAGTACTTC	CASSSWGDGYEQYF
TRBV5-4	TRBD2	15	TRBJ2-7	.	TGTGCCAGCAGCCTACCCCCGGGGGGTTCCTACGAGCAGTACTTC	CASSLPPGGSYEQYF
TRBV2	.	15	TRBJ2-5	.	TGTGCCAGCAGACTCGTTCTAGCAGGGGTAGAGACCCAGTACTTC	CASRLVLAGVETQYF
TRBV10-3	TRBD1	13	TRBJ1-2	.	TGTGCCATCAGTGAGGGACAGGCCTATGGCTACACCTTC	CAISEGQAYGYTF
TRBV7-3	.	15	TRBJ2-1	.	TGTGCCAGCAGCTTGCGGGCAGATTCCTACAATGAGCAGTTCTTC	CASSLRADSYNEQFF
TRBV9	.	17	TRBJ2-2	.	TGTGCCAGCAGCGTACCACGCGGGGGCCTGAACACCGGGGAGCTGTTTTTT	CASSVPRGGLNTGELFF
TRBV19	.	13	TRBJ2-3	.	TGTGCCAGTAGTAGGTGGGGCCCAGATACGCAGTATTTT	CASSRWGPDTQYF
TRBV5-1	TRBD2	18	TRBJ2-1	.	TGCGCCAGCAGCCCGGGACTAGCGGGAGTTGGGTCCTACAATGAGCAGTTCTTC	CASSPGLAGVGSYNEQFF
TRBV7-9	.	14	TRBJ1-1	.	TGTGCCAGCAGCACCCCGGGAGGGGGCACTGAAGCTTTCTTT	CASSTPGGGTEAFF
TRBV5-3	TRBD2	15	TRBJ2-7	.	TGTGCCAGAAGCTTGAGCCTTCTAGCGGCCTACGAGCAGTACTTC	CARSLSLLAAYEQYF
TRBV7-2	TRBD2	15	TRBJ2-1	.	TGTGCCAGCAGCCCGACTAGCGGGTCCTACAATGAGCAGTTCTTC	CASSPTSGSYNEQFF
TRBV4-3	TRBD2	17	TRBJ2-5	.	TGCGCCAGCAGCCAAGGGACTAGCGGGGGGCCGGGGGAGACCCAGTACTTC	CASSQGTSGGPGETQYF
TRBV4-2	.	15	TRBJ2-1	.	TGTGCCAGCAGCCAAGAAGATTCGAGAGACAATGAGCAGTTCTTC	CASSQEDSRDNEQFF
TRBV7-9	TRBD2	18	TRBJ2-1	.	TGTGCCAGCAGCTCGGGGGGGCGAGCACTCCGCTCCTACAATGAGCAGTTCTTC	CASSSGGRALRSYNEQFF
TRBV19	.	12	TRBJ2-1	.	TGTGCCAGTAGTATAGACAGGGATGAGCAGTTCTTC	CASSIDRDEQFF
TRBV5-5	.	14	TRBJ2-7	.	TGTGCCAACAGCTTGCGCCGGTCTACCTACGAGCAGTACTTC	CANSLRRSTYEQYF
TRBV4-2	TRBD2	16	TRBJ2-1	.	TGTGCCAGCAGTTTTGGACTAGCGGGCTCCTACAATGAGCAGTTCTTC	CASSFGLAGSYNEQFF
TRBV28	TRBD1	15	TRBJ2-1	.	TGTGCCAGCAGTTCAACTCGGGACAGATCTAATGAGCAGTTCTTC	CASSSTRDRSNEQFF